The 10 T cell receptor beta chains listed next were all sequenced from one sample in a study of T cells in Graves' hyperthyroidism and ophthalmopathy. The TCR beta CDR3 regions underwent amplification using RNA transcripts as the source. The TCR CDR3 was amplified in a first-round RT-PCR using the HTBI primer set. Each CDR3 protein is one row after TCRdb ran MiXCR on the multiplex PCR reads. Found here are approximately 360,000 distinct CDR3 sequences, approximately 14% of them singletons; the top ten hold around a quarter. The sample was blood. The receptors shown here come from a woman aged 18-35 years with Graves' hyperthyroidism that later progressed to Graves' ophthalmopathy.

The chain has TRBV5-1 and TRBJ1-2; D gene unclear. Germline V lookup: CDR1 SGHRS, CDR2 YFSETQ. V lost 1 base and J 1 base, leaving 5 bases between the germline ends. The CDR3 is 13 residues long. CDR3 sequence reads: CASSLQDNYGYTF. Written as DNA, the CDR3 is TGCGCCAGCAGCTTGCAGGATAACTATGGCTACACCTTC.

This clonotype was recorded a few times. The gene calls are TRBV19 and TRBJ2-5; D gene ambiguous. With 2 bases removed from V and 0 bases from J, the gap between germline ends came to 10 bases. The CDR3 runs to 15 residues. The germline V gene has CDR1 LNHDA and CDR2 SQIVND (reference sequence). As DNA, the CDR3 is TGTGCCAGTAGTATAAGGGCGGTTAACCAAGAGACCCAGTACTTC. It encodes CASSIRAVNQETQYF.

At least ten counts were recorded for this clonotype. This rearrangement joins TRBV28 to TRBJ1-2; D call uncertain. Germline assignment: CDR1 MDHEN and CDR2 SYDVKM. Trimming took off 1 base at V and 4 bases at J, with 13 bases between the two ends. The CDR3 is made up of 15 amino acids. This CDR3 is CASSLLSSPLYGYTF. CDR3 nucleotides: TGTGCCAGCAGTTTATTGAGCAGTCCCCTCTATGGCTACACCTTC.

This clonotype was seen a handful of times. This chain connects TRBV6-2 or TRBV6-3 to TRBJ2-3, with 10 bases aligning to TRBD2. CDR3 length equals 17 residues. The V gene end was trimmed by 5 bases and the J gene end by 2 bases; junction bases not matched to a gene: 10. Germline V CDR1 and CDR2: MNHEY, SVGEGT. The CDR3 nucleotides read TGTGCCAGCAGTCACCAAGCCGGGACTAGCGACACAGATACGCAGTATTTT. Translating it yields CASSHQAGTSDTDTQYF.

This clonotype was recorded many times. J is TRBJ2-1 and V is TRBV11-2; weak D call: TRBD2 (5 bases). V dropped 6 bases and J dropped 0 bases, with 15 bases sitting between them. The CDR3 has 16 residues. CDR1 is SGHAT and CDR2 is FQNNGV in the germline V gene. CDR3 DNA sequence: TGTGCCAGCAGTAAGCGTCCGGGGAGCTCCTACAATGAGCAGTTCTTC. Translated, it gives CASSKRPGSSYNEQFF.

This clonotype has at least ten counts. The chain recombines TRBV7-2 with TRBJ2-3, with 10 bases fitting TRBD1. The CDR3 is made up of 17 amino acids. In germline, CDR1 is SGHTA, CDR2 FQGNSA. Trimming took 3 bases from V and 4 from J; bases not matched to a gene: 10. Here the CDR3 reads CASSFGTGVLISDTQYF. The CDR3 DNA is TGTGCCAGCAGCTTTGGGACAGGGGTTTTAATATCAGATACGCAGTATTTT. Full variable domain (outside the CDR3, taken from reference TRBV7-2 and TRBJ2-3): GAGVSQSPSNKVTEKGKDVELRCDPISGHTALYWYRQSLGQGLEFLIYFQGNSAPDKSGLPSDRFSAERTGGSVSTLTIQRTQQEDSAVYLCASSFGTGVLISDTQYFGPGTRLTVL.

This clonotype was detected many times. The chain recombines TRBV5-6 with TRBJ2-7, with 14 bases aligning to TRBD2. The CDR3 contains 17 residues. J lost 6 bases, V lost 3 bases, and 11 bases had no gene match. Germline CDR1 is SGHDT and CDR2 is YYEEEE. CDR3 amino acids: CASSSPGLAGVYPEQYF. The CDR3 DNA is TGTGCCAGCAGCTCTCCGGGACTAGCGGGAGTATACCCCGAGCAGTACTTC. Full variable domain (outside the CDR3, taken from reference TRBV5-6 and TRBJ2-7): DAGVTQSPTHLIKTRGQQVTLRCSPKSGHDTVSWYQQALGQGPQFIFQYYEEEERQRGNFPDRFSGHQFPNYSSELNVNALLLGDSALYLCASSSPGLAGVYPEQYFGPGTRLTVT.

The sample holds many counts of this clonotype. The chain recombines TRBV20-1 with TRBJ2-3, with unresolved D. Germline V gene sequence: CDR1 DFQATT, CDR2 SNEGSKA (reference sequence). CDR3 length: 11 amino acids. Deletions cut 1 base from V and 6 bases from J, with 5 bases between. The CDR3 sequence is CSARGSDTQYF. CDR3 nucleotide sequence: TGCAGTGCTAGAGGGTCCGATACGCAGTATTTT.

The table lists this clonotype with many counts. This chain joins TRBV2 and TRBJ1-1; D perhaps matches TRBD1 (5 bases). Germline V CDR1 and CDR2: SNHLY, FYNNEI. Trimming left V 10 bases short and J 3 bases short, with 15 bases between. The CDR3 covers 13 residues. CDR3 nucleotides: TGTGCCATCTTACAGGTGACATACACTGAAGCTTTCTTT. It specifies CAILQVTYTEAFF. Complete variable domain (other parts from reference TRBV2 and TRBJ1-1): EPEVTQTPSHQVTQMGQEVILRCVPISNHLYFYWYRQILGQKVEFLVSFYNNEISEKSEIFDDQFSVERPDGSNFTLKIRSTKLEDSAMYFCAILQVTYTEAFFGQGTRLTVV.

In nucleotides, the CDR3 is TGTGCCAGCAGTCTTGGCGGAAGAAACACCGGGGAGCTGTTTTTT. Translated, it gives CASSLGGRNTGELFF. The genes are TRBV28 and TRBJ2-2, with no clear D. Germline CDR1 is MDHEN and CDR2 is SYDVKM. V was shortened by 5 bases and J by 2 bases, with 12 bases between the two germline ends. CDR3 size: 15 residues.